A single sample gave rise to the 2 T cell receptor beta chains below, sequenced in a study of T cell changes during pregnancy in multiple sclerosis (dated by TCRdb to the late 2010s). The library was built by means of the immunoSEQ multiplex PCR assay. Here the immuneACCESS table is served through TCRdb, limited to in-frame sequences with V and J called. Missing clones are a known gap in these copies; in checked studies unresolved V genes cover under half, and the rest lacks a known reason. Within this sample are roughly 39,000 clones, with around nine tenths of them counted one time only. About 0.8% of the sample belongs to the ten largest clones. The source was CD4+ T cells from peripheral blood mononuclear cells, collected before pregnancy. The receptors originated from a female donor with multiple sclerosis, enrolled in a pregnancy study.

The chain has TRBV6-1 and TRBJ1-3; 8 bases fit TRBD1. Germline V gives CDR1 MNHNS, CDR2 SASEGT. The V and J ends lost 10 bases and 4 bases, in that order; junction bases with no gene match: 6. The length of the CDR3 is 13 residues. The CDR3 nucleotides read TGTGCCACCGAGCAGGGGGCAGGAAACACCATATATTTT. Translating it yields CATEQGAGNTIYF.

V gene TRBV5-6 combines with J gene TRBJ2-7, with D perhaps matching TRBD1 (6 bases). Germline assignment: CDR1 SGHDT and CDR2 YYEEEE. This CDR3 is 13 amino acids long. V lost 0 bases and J lost 2, with 6 bases in between. The CDR3, as DNA: TGTGCCAGCAGCTTGGACAGGGCCTACGAGCAGTACTTC. This gives the protein CASSLDRAYEQYF.